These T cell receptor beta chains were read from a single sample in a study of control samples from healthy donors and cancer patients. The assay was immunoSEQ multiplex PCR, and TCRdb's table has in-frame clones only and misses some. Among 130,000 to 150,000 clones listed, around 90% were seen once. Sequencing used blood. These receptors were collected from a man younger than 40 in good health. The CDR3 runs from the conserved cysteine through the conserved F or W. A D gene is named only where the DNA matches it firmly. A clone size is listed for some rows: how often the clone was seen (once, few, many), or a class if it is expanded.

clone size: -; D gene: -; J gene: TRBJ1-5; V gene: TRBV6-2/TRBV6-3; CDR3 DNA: TGTGCCAGCAGTTCTAAAAGGGGATTCGGCAATCAGCCCCAGCATTTT; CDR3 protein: CASSSKRGFGNQPQHF
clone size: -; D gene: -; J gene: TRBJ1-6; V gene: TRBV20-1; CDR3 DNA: TGCAGTGCTAGTAGGGACATCAATTACTATAATTCACCCCTCCACTTT; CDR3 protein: CSASRDINYYNSPLHF
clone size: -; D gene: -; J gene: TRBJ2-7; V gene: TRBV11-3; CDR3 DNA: TGTGCCAGCAGCTTAGTCTCCTACGAGCAGTACTTC; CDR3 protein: CASSLVSYEQYF
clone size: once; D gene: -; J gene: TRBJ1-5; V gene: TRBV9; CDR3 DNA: TGTGCCAGCGGAGGTGGGCCCCAAGAGCGGCCCCAGCATTTT; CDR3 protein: CASGGGPQERPQHF
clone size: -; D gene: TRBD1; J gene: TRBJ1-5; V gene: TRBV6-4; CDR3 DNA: TGTGCCAGCAGTGATAGGGCAGGGGGCCCTATTTCCTGCAATCAGCCCCAGCATTTT; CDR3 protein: CASSDRAGGPISCNQPQHF
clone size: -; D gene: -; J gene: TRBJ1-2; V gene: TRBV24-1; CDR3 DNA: TGTGCCACCAGTGAGGACAGTTACGGCTACACCTTC; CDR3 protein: CATSEDSYGYTF
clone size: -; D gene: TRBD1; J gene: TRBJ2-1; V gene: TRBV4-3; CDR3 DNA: TGCGCCAGCAGCCAAGAGGATGTTTCGAGGACAGGGGAGCAGTTCTTC; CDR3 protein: CASSQEDVSRTGEQFF
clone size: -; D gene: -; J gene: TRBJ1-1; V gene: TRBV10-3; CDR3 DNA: TGTGCCATCAGGGACGGGGGGGTCGTTGCTGAAGCTTTCTTT; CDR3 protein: CAIRDGGVVAEAFF
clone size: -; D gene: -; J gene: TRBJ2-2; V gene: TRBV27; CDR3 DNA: TGTGCCAGCAGTTTATCCCTCACCGGGGAGCTGTTTTTT; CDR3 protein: CASSLSLTGELFF
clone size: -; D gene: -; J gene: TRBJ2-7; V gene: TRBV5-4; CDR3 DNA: TGTGCCAGCAGCTTGAAGGTGGGCGAGCAGTACTTC; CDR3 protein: CASSLKVGEQYF
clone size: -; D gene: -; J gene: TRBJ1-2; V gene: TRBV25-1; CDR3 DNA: TGTGCCAGCAGTGAAAGGACGGTCCGAAGAGGCTACACCTTC; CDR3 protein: CASSERTVRRGYTF
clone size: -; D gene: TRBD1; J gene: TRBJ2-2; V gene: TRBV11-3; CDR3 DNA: TGTGCCAGCAGCTTAGATCAACAGGGGCTGGACAACACCGGGGAGCTGTTTTTT; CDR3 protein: CASSLDQQGLDNTGELFF
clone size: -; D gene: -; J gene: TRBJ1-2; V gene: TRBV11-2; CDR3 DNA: TGTGCCAGCAGCTTAGATTCAAAGTCAGGATATAACTATGGCTACACCTTC; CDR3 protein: CASSLDSKSGYNYGYTF
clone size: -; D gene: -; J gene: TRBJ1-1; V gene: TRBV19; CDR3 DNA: TGTGCCAGTAGTAATGTTGGGGGGCTCACTGAAGCTTTCTTT; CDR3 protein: CASSNVGGLTEAFF
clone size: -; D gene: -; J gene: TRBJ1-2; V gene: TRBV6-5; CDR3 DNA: TGTGCCAGCAGTCTCATAGACAGCTCCTATGGCTACACCTTC; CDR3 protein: CASSLIDSSYGYTF
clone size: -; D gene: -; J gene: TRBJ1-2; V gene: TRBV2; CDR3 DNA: TGTGCCAGCAGTGAAGAGGGCCGAAACTATGGCTACACCTTC; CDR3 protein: CASSEEGRNYGYTF
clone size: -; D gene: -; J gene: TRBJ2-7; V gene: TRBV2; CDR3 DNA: TGTGCCAGCAGTCCCACAGGGTTTCTCTACGAGCAGTACTTC; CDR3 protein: CASSPTGFLYEQYF
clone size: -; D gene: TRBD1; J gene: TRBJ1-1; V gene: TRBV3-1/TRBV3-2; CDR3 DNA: TGTGCCAGCAGCCTGGGACCACAGGGGGTCTCTGAAGCTTTCTTT; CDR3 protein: CASSLGPQGVSEAFF
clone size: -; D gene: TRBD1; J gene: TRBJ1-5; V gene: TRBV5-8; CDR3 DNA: TGTGCCAGCAGCATCCAGGGGGATCGTCAGCCCCAGCATTTT; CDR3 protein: CASSIQGDRQPQHF
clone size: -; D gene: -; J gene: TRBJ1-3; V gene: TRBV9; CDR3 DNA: TGTGCCAGCAGCCCCGCAGGTGGGGACACCATATATTTT; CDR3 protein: CASSPAGGDTIYF
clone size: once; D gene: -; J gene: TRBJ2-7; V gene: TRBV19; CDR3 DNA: TGTGCCACTAAAGCCGGTAGCGGTTCCTACGAGCAGTACTTC; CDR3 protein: CATKAGSGSYEQYF
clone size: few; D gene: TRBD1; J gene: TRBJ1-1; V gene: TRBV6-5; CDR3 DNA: TGTGCCAGCAGTTCGGACAGGGCCCAAAACACTGAAGCTTTCTTT; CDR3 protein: CASSSDRAQNTEAFF
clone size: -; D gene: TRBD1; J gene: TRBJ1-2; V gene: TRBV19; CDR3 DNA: TGTGCCAGTAGTCCTCGGACAGGGCGCGGCTACACCTTC; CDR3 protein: CASSPRTGRGYTF
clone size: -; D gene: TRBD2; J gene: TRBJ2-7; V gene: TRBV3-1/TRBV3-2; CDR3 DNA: TGTGCCCGCAGCGCCGGGGGGGGGCGACTAGCGAAGAACGAGCAGTACTTC; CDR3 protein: CARSAGGGRLAKNEQYF
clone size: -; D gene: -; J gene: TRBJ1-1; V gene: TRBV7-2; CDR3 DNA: TGTGCCAGCAGCTTAGGGCAGCTCAACACTGAAGCTTTCTTT; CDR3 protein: CASSLGQLNTEAFF
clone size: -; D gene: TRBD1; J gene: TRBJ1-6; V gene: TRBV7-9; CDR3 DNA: TGTGCCAGCAGCTGGGACAGCCTACATTCACCCCTCCACTTT; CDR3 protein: CASSWDSLHSPLHF
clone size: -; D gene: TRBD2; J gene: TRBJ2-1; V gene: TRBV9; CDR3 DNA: TGTGCCAGCAGTGGCGGGGGGGCCAATGAGCAGTTCTTC; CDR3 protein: CASSGGGANEQFF
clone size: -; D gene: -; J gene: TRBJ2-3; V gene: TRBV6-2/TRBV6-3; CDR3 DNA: TGTGCCAGCAGTTACTCACCGGTGAGGGGCTATAGCACAGATACGCAGTATTTT; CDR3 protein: CASSYSPVRGYSTDTQYF
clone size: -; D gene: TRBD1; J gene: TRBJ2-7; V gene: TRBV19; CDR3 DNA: TGTGCCAGTAGAATGACAGGGTCCTCCTACGAGCAGTACTTC; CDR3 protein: CASRMTGSSYEQYF
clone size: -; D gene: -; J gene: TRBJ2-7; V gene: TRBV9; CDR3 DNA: TGTGCCAGCATCCCGGACTACTCCTACGAGCAGTACTTC; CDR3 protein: CASIPDYSYEQYF
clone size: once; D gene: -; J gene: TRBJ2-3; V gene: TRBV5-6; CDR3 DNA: TGTGCCAGCAGCTTGGCCGGCAGGGAGGGCACAGATACGCAGTATTTT; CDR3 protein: CASSLAGREGTDTQYF
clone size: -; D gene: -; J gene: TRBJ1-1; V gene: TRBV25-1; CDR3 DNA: TGTGCCAGCAGGAATGGGGTCTCTGAAGCTTTCTTT; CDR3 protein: CASRNGVSEAFF
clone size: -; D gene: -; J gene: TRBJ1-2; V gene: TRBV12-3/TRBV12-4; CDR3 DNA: TGTGCCAGCAGTTTACTGGCCATTGATGGCTACACCTTC; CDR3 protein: CASSLLAIDGYTF
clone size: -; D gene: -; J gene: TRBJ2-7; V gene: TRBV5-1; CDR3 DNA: TGCGCCAGCAGCAAGGAGAACAACTACGAGCAGTACTTC; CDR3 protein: CASSKENNYEQYF
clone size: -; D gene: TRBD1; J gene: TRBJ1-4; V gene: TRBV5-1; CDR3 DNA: TGCGCCAGCAGCGACAGACAGGGGGCGGCGACTAATGAAAAACTGTTTTTT; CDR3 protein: CASSDRQGAATNEKLFF